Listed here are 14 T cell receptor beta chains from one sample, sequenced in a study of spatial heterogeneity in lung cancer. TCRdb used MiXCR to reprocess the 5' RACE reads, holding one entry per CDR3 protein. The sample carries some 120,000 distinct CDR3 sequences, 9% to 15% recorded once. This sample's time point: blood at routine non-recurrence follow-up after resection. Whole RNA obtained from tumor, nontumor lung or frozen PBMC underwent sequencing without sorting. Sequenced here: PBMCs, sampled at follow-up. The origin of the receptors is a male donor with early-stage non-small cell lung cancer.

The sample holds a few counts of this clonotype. CDR3 bases: TGTGCCATCAGGGGGACCCTCCGAGAGAATGAGCAGTTCTTC. This sequence encodes CAIRGTLRENEQFF. The J gene is TRBJ2-1, the V gene TRBV10-3; D may match TRBD1 or TRBD2 (5 bases each). Germline V gene sequence: CDR1 ENHRY, CDR2 SYGVKD. Trimming removed 6 bases at V and 7 bases at J, with 16 bases between. This CDR3 contains 14 residues.

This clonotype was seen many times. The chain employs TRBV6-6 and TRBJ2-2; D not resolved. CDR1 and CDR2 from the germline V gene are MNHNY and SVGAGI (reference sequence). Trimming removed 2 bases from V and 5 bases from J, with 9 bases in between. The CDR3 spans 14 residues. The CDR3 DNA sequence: TGTGCCAGCAGTTACACGACTGGGACCGGGGAGCTGTTTTTT. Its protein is CASSYTTGTGELFF.

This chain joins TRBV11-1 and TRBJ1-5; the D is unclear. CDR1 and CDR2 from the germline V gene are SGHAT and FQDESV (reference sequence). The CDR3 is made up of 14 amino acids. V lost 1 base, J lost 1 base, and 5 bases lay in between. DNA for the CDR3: TGTGCCAGCAGCTTAGATGGAAGCAATCAGCCCCAGCATTTT. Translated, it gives CASSLDGSNQPQHF.

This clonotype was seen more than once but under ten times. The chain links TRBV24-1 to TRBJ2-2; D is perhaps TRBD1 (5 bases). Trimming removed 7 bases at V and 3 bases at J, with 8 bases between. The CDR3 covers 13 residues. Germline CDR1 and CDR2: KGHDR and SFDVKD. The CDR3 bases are TGTGCCACCAGAGCAGGGCACACCGGGGAGCTGTTTTTT. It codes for CATRAGHTGELFF.

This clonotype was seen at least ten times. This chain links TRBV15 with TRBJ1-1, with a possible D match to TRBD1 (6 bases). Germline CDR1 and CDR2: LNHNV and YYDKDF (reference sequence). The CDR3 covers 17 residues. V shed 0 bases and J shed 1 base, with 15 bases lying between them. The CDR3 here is CATSRDLPGVANTEAFF. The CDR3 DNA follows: TGTGCCACCAGCAGAGACTTACCAGGGGTGGCGAACACTGAAGCTTTCTTT. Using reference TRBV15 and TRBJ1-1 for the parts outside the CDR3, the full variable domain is DAMVIQNPRYQVTQFGKPVTLSCSQTLNHNVMYWYQQKSSQAPKLLFHYYDKDFNNEADTPDNFQSRRPNTSFCFLDIRSPGLGDTAMYLCATSRDLPGVANTEAFFGQGTRLTVV.

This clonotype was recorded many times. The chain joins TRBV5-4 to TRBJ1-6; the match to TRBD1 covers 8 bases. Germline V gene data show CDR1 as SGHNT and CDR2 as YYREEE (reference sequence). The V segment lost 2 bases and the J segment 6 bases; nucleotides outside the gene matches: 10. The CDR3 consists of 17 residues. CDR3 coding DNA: TGTGCCAGCAGCTTTAGTCCGGACAGGGCGTCTAATTCACCCCTCCACTTT. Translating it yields CASSFSPDRASNSPLHF.

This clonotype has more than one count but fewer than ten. DNA for the CDR3: TGCAGTGCTTCCGGGACACGTTACAATGAGCAGTTCTTC. Protein product: CSASGTRYNEQFF. The rearrangement links TRBV20-1 to TRBJ2-1; D may be TRBD1 (6 bases). This CDR3 contains 13 residues. Germline V CDR1 and CDR2: DFQATT, SNEGSKA (reference sequence). With 5 bases removed from V and 4 bases from J, the gap between germline ends came to 12 bases.

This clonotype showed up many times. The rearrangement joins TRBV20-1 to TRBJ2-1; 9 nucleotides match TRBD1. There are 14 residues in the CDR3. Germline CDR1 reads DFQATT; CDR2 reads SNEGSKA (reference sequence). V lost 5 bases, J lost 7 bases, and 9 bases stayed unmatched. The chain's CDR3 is CSAAPGTGHNEQFF. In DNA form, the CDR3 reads TGCAGTGCTGCACCCGGGACAGGGCATAATGAGCAGTTCTTC.

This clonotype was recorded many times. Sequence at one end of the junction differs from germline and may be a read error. CDR3 residues: CATRTGESKTGELFF. DNA for the CDR3: TGTGCCACCAGGACAGGGGAGTCGAAAACCGGGGAGCTGTTTTTT. The chain combines TRBV19 with TRBJ2-2; 9 bases align to TRBD1. The germline V gene has CDR1 LNHDA and CDR2 SQIVND (reference sequence). The CDR3 runs to 15 residues.

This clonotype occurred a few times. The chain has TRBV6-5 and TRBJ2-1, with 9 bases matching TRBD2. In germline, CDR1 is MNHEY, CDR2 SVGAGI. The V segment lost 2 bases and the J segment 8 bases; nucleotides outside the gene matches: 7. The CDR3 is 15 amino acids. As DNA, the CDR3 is TGTGCCAGCAGTTACCCCCTAGCGGGGTTGGATGAGCAGTTCTTC. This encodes CASSYPLAGLDEQFF.

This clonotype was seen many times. CDR3 region: CAISPGQGDYGYTF. In DNA, the CDR3 is TGTGCCATCAGTCCGGGACAGGGCGACTATGGCTACACCTTC. V usage is TRBV10-3 and J usage is TRBJ1-2; TRBD1 matches 9 bases. The ends lost 5 bases at V and 3 bases at J; junction bases unmatched: 4. The CDR3 runs 14 residues. CDR1 and CDR2 from the germline V gene are ENHRY and SYGVKD.

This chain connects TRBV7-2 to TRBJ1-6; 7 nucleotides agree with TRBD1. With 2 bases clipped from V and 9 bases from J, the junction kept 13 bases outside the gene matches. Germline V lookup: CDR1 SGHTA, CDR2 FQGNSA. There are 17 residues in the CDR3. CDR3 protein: CASSLLGGGQGPSPLHF. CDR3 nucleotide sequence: TGTGCCAGCAGCTTACTCGGAGGGGGCCAAGGTCCTTCACCCCTCCACTTT.

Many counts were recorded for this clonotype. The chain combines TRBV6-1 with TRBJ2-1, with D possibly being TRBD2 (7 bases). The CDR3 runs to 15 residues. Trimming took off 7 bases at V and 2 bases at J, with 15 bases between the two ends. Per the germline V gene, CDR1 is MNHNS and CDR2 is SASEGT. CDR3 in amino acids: CASTRGGDAYNEQFF. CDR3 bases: TGTGCCAGCACCCGAGGGGGGGATGCCTACAATGAGCAGTTCTTC.

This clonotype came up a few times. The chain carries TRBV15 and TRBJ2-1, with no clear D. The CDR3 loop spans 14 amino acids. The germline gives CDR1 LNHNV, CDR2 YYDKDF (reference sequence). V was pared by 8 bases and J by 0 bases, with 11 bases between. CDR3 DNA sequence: TGTGCCACCGCTCCAGAACACTCCTACAATGAGCAGTTCTTC. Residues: CATAPEHSYNEQFF.